Listed below are T cell receptor beta chains from one sample, sequenced in a study of T cells in localized non-small cell lung cancer. TCRdb's copy holds only in-frame clones and misses some; the assay was immunoSEQ multiplex PCR. The table includes roughly 20,000 clones, around 90% detected once. Source: peripheral blood, taken before any cancer treatment. The source is a male donor aged 60 or over with stage I squamous cell lung carcinoma. The CDR3 runs from the conserved cysteine through the conserved F or W. A D gene is named only where the DNA matches it firmly. A row's size may be missing; if present it is once, few, many or a size class.

v_gene: TRBV18
j_gene: TRBJ1-1
d_gene: .
abundance: once
CDR3aa: CASSVKRGSEAFF
CDR3nt: TGTGCCAGCTCCGTGAAAAGGGGCTCTGAAGCTTTCTTT

v_gene: TRBV7-9
j_gene: TRBJ1-6
d_gene: TRBD1
abundance: .
CDR3aa: CASSTGQGNSPLHF
CDR3nt: TGTGCCAGCAGCACCGGACAGGGTAATTCACCCCTCCACTTT

v_gene: TRBV25-1
j_gene: TRBJ2-7
d_gene: .
abundance: .
CDR3aa: CASSENLGVNEQYF
CDR3nt: TGTGCCAGCAGTGAAAACCTGGGAGTGAACGAGCAGTACTTC

v_gene: TRBV5-6
j_gene: TRBJ1-2
d_gene: TRBD1
abundance: .
CDR3aa: CASSSPEGQYGYTF
CDR3nt: TGTGCCAGCAGCTCCCCAGAGGGACAGTATGGCTACACCTTC

v_gene: TRBV7-5
j_gene: TRBJ1-1
d_gene: .
abundance: .
CDR3aa: CASSWTGNTEAFF
CDR3nt: TGTGCCAGCAGCTGGACAGGAAACACTGAAGCTTTCTTT

v_gene: TRBV9
j_gene: TRBJ1-1
d_gene: .
abundance: few
CDR3aa: CASSPEGELQTLNTEAFF
CDR3nt: TGTGCCAGCAGCCCCGAAGGGGAGCTTCAGACTTTGAACACTGAAGCTTTCTTT

v_gene: TRBV6-1
j_gene: TRBJ1-1
d_gene: TRBD1
abundance: .
CDR3aa: CASSGSVGQGTTEAFF
CDR3nt: TGTGCCAGCAGTGGGTCTGTAGGACAGGGGACGACTGAAGCTTTCTTT

v_gene: TRBV5-1
j_gene: TRBJ2-5
d_gene: .
abundance: .
CDR3aa: CASSLEGGAWETQYF
CDR3nt: TGCGCCAGCAGCTTGGAAGGGGGGGCTTGGGAGACCCAGTACTTC

v_gene: TRBV7-2
j_gene: TRBJ1-3
d_gene: .
abundance: .
CDR3aa: CASSLNPARALSSGNTIYF
CDR3nt: TGTGCCAGCAGCTTAAACCCTGCAAGGGCCTTGAGCTCTGGAAACACCATATATTTT

v_gene: TRBV6-1
j_gene: TRBJ2-5
d_gene: .
abundance: once
CDR3aa: CASGVRFQETQYF
CDR3nt: TGTGCCAGCGGGGTAAGGTTCCAAGAGACCCAGTACTTC

v_gene: TRBV5-1
j_gene: TRBJ2-4
d_gene: TRBD1
abundance: once
CDR3aa: CASSLVLGTGYLAKNIQYF
CDR3nt: TGCGCCAGCAGCTTGGTTTTAGGGACAGGGTATTTAGCCAAAAACATTCAGTACTTC

v_gene: TRBV10-3
j_gene: TRBJ1-4
d_gene: .
abundance: few
CDR3aa: CAIGAEKLFF
CDR3nt: TGTGCCATCGGCGCGGAAAAACTGTTTTTT

v_gene: TRBV6-1
j_gene: TRBJ2-1
d_gene: .
abundance: .
CDR3aa: CASRRDPQGSREQFF
CDR3nt: TGTGCCAGCAGACGAGACCCACAGGGCTCTCGGGAGCAGTTCTTC

v_gene: TRBV5-4
j_gene: TRBJ1-1
d_gene: .
abundance: .
CDR3aa: CASRRQTPPEAFF
CDR3nt: TGTGCCAGCAGGCGACAAACCCCACCTGAAGCTTTCTTT

v_gene: TRBV29-1
j_gene: TRBJ2-7
d_gene: .
abundance: .
CDR3aa: CSVSGQTSSYEQYF
CDR3nt: TGCAGCGTCTCCGGACAGACGAGCTCCTACGAGCAGTACTTC

v_gene: TRBV29-1
j_gene: TRBJ2-3
d_gene: .
abundance: .
CDR3aa: CSVDGQGFGSTDTQYF
CDR3nt: TGCAGCGTTGACGGACAAGGATTCGGTAGCACAGATACGCAGTATTTT

v_gene: TRBV7-2
j_gene: TRBJ2-3
d_gene: .
abundance: .
CDR3aa: CASSFSSSSTDTQYF
CDR3nt: TGTGCCAGCAGCTTTTCGTCTTCTAGCACAGATACGCAGTATTTT

v_gene: TRBV27
j_gene: TRBJ1-6
d_gene: .
abundance: .
CDR3aa: CASSFSGPNSPLHF
CDR3nt: TGTGCCAGCAGTTTTTCAGGACCCAATTCACCCCTCCACTTT

v_gene: TRBV9
j_gene: TRBJ1-3
d_gene: TRBD1
abundance: .
CDR3aa: CASSLGTGYTGNTIYF
CDR3nt: TGTGCCAGCAGCCTTGGGACAGGCTATACTGGAAACACCATATATTTT

v_gene: TRBV19
j_gene: TRBJ1-5
d_gene: .
abundance: .
CDR3aa: CASRSTPAASNQPQHF
CDR3nt: TGTGCCAGTAGAAGTACTCCCGCCGCCAGCAATCAGCCCCAGCATTTT

v_gene: TRBV23-1
j_gene: TRBJ2-1
d_gene: .
abundance: .
CDR3aa: CASSQLDLPHDEQFF
CDR3nt: TGCGCCAGCAGTCAACTGGACTTACCTCATGATGAGCAGTTCTTC

v_gene: TRBV6-1
j_gene: TRBJ1-1
d_gene: TRBD1
abundance: .
CDR3aa: CASRRRGTGDTEAFF
CDR3nt: TGTGCCAGCAGACGTCGAGGGACAGGAGACACTGAAGCTTTCTTT